These T cell receptor beta chains were read from a single sample in a study of long-term antiretroviral therapy in people with HIV. Here immunoSEQ multiplex PCR was the method, and the copy in TCRdb shows in-frame clones only, minus some. The sample comprises approximately 13,000 clones, 77% of which are singletons, and under 25% rests with the top ten. This material consisted of unsorted PBMCs, taken 0.5 years before starting antiretroviral therapy. The receptors were gathered from a woman in her forties with HIV. The CDR3 runs from the conserved cysteine through the conserved F or W. D genes are given only for firm matches. For some rows the clone size is stated as once, few or many, or as a class when expanded; others skip it.

V gene,clone size,D gene,J gene,CDR3 DNA,CDR3 protein
TRBV5-4,once,.,TRBJ2-4,TGTGCCAGCAGCTTGGAGAGAGCAGCCAAAAACATTCAGTACTTC,CASSLERAAKNIQYF
TRBV27,.,TRBD2,TRBJ2-1,TGTGCCAGCATCGAGGTAGCGGGGAATTCCTACAATGAGCAGTTCTTC,CASIEVAGNSYNEQFF
TRBV4-1,.,.,TRBJ2-1,TGCGCCAGCAGCCAGGTAATGAGCTCCTACAATGAGCAGTTCTTC,CASSQVMSSYNEQFF
TRBV11-3,.,.,TRBJ2-7,TGTGCCAGCAGCTTAAGAGGGTTCGGCGAGCAGTACTTC,CASSLRGFGEQYF
TRBV6-1,.,.,TRBJ1-1,TGTGCCAGCAGTGAATTGGTTCTTGCTGAAGCTTTCTTT,CASSELVLAEAFF
TRBV5-1,few,.,TRBJ2-1,TGCGCCAGCAGCTTGGCGTGGAGGGGTGAGCAGTTCTTC,CASSLAWRGEQFF
TRBV30,.,.,TRBJ1-3,TGTGCCTGGAGACCGGGCAGCCTTGGAAACACCATATATTTT,CAWRPGSLGNTIYF
TRBV5-6,few,.,TRBJ2-7,TGTGCCAGCAGTCGGCAGGGGAACTACGAGCAGTACTTC,CASSRQGNYEQYF
TRBV4-2,.,TRBD2,TRBJ2-7,TGTGCCAGCAGCCAAGAAGTGCTAGCGGGACGATCCTACGAGCAGTACTTC,CASSQEVLAGRSYEQYF
TRBV11-3,once,TRBD1,TRBJ1-1,TGTGCCAGCAGCCGGGGACAGCCGAACACTGAAGCTTTCTTT,CASSRGQPNTEAFF
TRBV11-2,few,.,TRBJ1-2,TGTGCCAGCAGCTTAGTTCCCTATGGCTACACCTTC,CASSLVPYGYTF
TRBV30,.,.,TRBJ1-4,TGTGCCTGCCCGGGACCGAATAATGAAAAACTGTTTTTT,CACPGPNNEKLFF
TRBV29-1,.,.,TRBJ2-6,TGCAGCGTTGGTGTAGGGGGCTCTGGGGCCAACGTCCTGACTTTC,CSVGVGGSGANVLTF
TRBV18,.,.,TRBJ1-1,TGTGCCAGCTCACTCGGGCCGCTTGAAGCTTTCTTT,CASSLGPLEAFF
TRBV4-3,.,.,TRBJ2-3,TGCGCCAGCAGCCAAGATGAGGGGACGAATACGCAGTATTTT,CASSQDEGTNTQYF
TRBV7-9,.,.,TRBJ2-7,TGTGCCAGCAGCTCCCCCCCCACCGGCCACTACGAGCAGTACTTC,CASSSPPTGHYEQYF
TRBV7-8,.,.,TRBJ2-7,TGTGCCAGCAGCCTCCCCGGGACAAGGGGAAACGAGCAGTACTTC,CASSLPGTRGNEQYF
TRBV5-4,.,.,TRBJ1-2,TGTGCCAGCAGCTTGGCTGACACCCCCAGAGGAAACTATGGCTACACCTTC,CASSLADTPRGNYGYTF
TRBV5-1,.,TRBD1,TRBJ2-5,TGCGCCAGCAGCCTAGACAGGGGGATTGGAGAGACCCAGTACTTC,CASSLDRGIGETQYF
TRBV11-3,.,TRBD1,TRBJ1-6,TGTGCCAGCAGCTCCCGGGACAGGGCTTCACCCCTCCACTTT,CASSSRDRASPLHF
TRBV30,.,.,TRBJ1-2,TGTGCCTGGAGGTCATATTCCTATGGCTACACCTTC,CAWRSYSYGYTF
TRBV27,.,TRBD2,TRBJ2-1,TGTGCCAGCAGTTTATCTAGCGGGAGTACTGAGCAGTTCTTC,CASSLSSGSTEQFF
TRBV5-6,.,.,TRBJ2-1,TGTGCCAGCGTAGTAAGCGGGCGGGGAAGGGAGCAGTTCTTC,CASVVSGRGREQFF
TRBV7-2,.,.,TRBJ2-1,TGTGCCAGCAGCTTGGCCGGGGGAAACAATGAGCAGTTCTTC,CASSLAGGNNEQFF
TRBV7-2,.,TRBD1,TRBJ1-2,TGTGCCAGCAGCGCGGGACAGGTCCCCTTAGGCTACACCTTC,CASSAGQVPLGYTF
TRBV7-9,few,.,TRBJ1-2,TGTGCCGGGAAACTGGGAACGGACTCCTATGGCTACACCTTC,CAGKLGTDSYGYTF
TRBV4-1,few,.,TRBJ2-7,TGCGCCAGCAGCCAAGATTGGGGTACCCCTTCCTACGAGCAGTACTTC,CASSQDWGTPSYEQYF
TRBV18,.,.,TRBJ2-7,TGTGCCAGCTCACCACCGGTTCGGATCCTCCTGGGGGACGAGCAGTACTTC,CASSPPVRILLGDEQYF
TRBV19,once,.,TRBJ1-2,TGTGCCAGTAGTATAGATCCAGGGGAGAAGTATCGTGGCTACACCTTC,CASSIDPGEKYRGYTF
TRBV27,.,.,TRBJ2-1,TGTGCCAGCAGTTTTACGGGAGTGGCAGACACAGGTCGGAATGAGCAGTTCTTC,CASSFTGVADTGRNEQFF
TRBV5-4,.,TRBD1,TRBJ1-3,TGTGCCAGCAGCTCCCCGGGACAGGGTTACTCTGGAAACACCATATATTTT,CASSSPGQGYSGNTIYF
TRBV5-1,.,.,TRBJ1-4,TGCGCCAGCAGCGAACGTAGGGCTAATGAAAAACTGTTTTTT,CASSERRANEKLFF
TRBV5-1,.,.,TRBJ2-1,TGCGCCAGCAGTTATATGAGCTCCTACAATGAGCAGTTCTTC,CASSYMSSYNEQFF
TRBV6-5,.,.,TRBJ2-3,TGTGCCAGCTATCAGCGGATCACAGATACGCAGTATTTT,CASYQRITDTQYF
TRBV11-3,.,TRBD2,TRBJ2-1,TGTGCCAGCAGCCAAAGGACTAGCGGGGGGGCAGGCGAGCAGTTCTTC,CASSQRTSGGAGEQFF
TRBV9,.,.,TRBJ1-1,TGTGCCAGCAGCGATCCGGGCTACACTGAAGCTTTCTTT,CASSDPGYTEAFF
TRBV6-5,.,.,TRBJ2-3,TGTGCCAGCAGTTACTCTCTGGCGGTAAGCACAGATACGCAGTATTTT,CASSYSLAVSTDTQYF
TRBV14,once,.,TRBJ2-7,TGTGCCAGCAGCCAAGGCACAGTCGAGCAGTACTTC,CASSQGTVEQYF
TRBV29-1,.,.,TRBJ2-1,TGCAGCGTTGTGGGGCCGTCTGGGGATGAGCAGTTCTTC,CSVVGPSGDEQFF
TRBV27,.,.,TRBJ2-7,TGTGCCAGCAGTTCGGGACCGTACGTTATCCACGAGCAGTACTTC,CASSSGPYVIHEQYF
TRBV6-6,.,.,TRBJ1-5,TGTGCCAGCAACAGAGGGGCACCCAATCAGCCCCAGCATTTT,CASNRGAPNQPQHF
TRBV19,once,TRBD1,TRBJ1-1,TGTGCCAGTAGTATCCTACGCCGACAGGGGGGCGCCACTGAAGCTTTCTTT,CASSILRRQGGATEAFF
TRBV6-4,.,TRBD1,TRBJ1-2,TGTGCCAGCAGTGCTACAGGGGCCCGCTATGGCTACACCTTC,CASSATGARYGYTF
TRBV29-1,once,.,TRBJ2-1,TGCAGCGTTCGGATTTCCTACAATGAGCAGTTCTTC,CSVRISYNEQFF
TRBV18,.,TRBD1,TRBJ1-1,TGTGCCAGCTCACCAGACGACAGGGTATTGAACACTGAAGCTTTCTTT,CASSPDDRVLNTEAFF
TRBV29-1,.,.,TRBJ1-4,TGCAGCGTTTCGGGGAGAGCTGAAAAACTGTTTTTT,CSVSGRAEKLFF
TRBV2,.,.,TRBJ1-4,TGTGCCAGCAGTGTAAACAGGGTGGCTAATGAAAAACTGTTTTTT,CASSVNRVANEKLFF
TRBV6-6,.,.,TRBJ2-5,TGTGCCAGCAGTTACTTCCAAGAGACCCAGTACTTC,CASSYFQETQYF
TRBV7-2,.,.,TRBJ2-7,TGTGCCAGCAGCTTAGGTCCGGGTGGGTCGTACGAGCAGTACTTC,CASSLGPGGSYEQYF
TRBV5-4,.,TRBD1,TRBJ2-2,TGTGCCAGCAGCTCCCGGACAGGGGGCGGCACCGGGGAGCTGTTTTTT,CASSSRTGGGTGELFF
TRBV6-1,.,TRBD2,TRBJ2-5,TGTGCCAGCAGTGAAGGAAGGTTAGCGGGGATCGCAGAGACCCAGTACTTC,CASSEGRLAGIAETQYF
TRBV11-1,.,TRBD2,TRBJ2-3,TGTGCCAGCAGCTTTGGGCGGGAGGGGGATACGCAGTATTTT,CASSFGREGDTQYF
TRBV27,.,.,TRBJ2-6,TGTGCCAGCAGTGCACAATTTCAGGGATCTGGGGCCAACGTCCTGACTTTC,CASSAQFQGSGANVLTF
TRBV5-1,.,TRBD2,TRBJ2-3,TGCGCCAGCAGCTCCGGACTAGCCACGGATACGCAGTATTTT,CASSSGLATDTQYF